A selection of T cell receptor beta chains follows, all from one sample in a study of post-analysis software for immune sequencing data. TCRdb independently ran MiXCR on the PCR reads; one entry per CDR3 protein. The table shows around 400,000 distinct CDR3 sequences, with about 39% occurring only once. The sample consisted of blood. The receptors shown here come from a girl aged 2-10 years with multiple sclerosis. CDR3s include the opening cysteine and the closing phenylalanine or tryptophan. Fields, in order: clone size, V gene, J gene, D gene, CDR3 protein, CDR3 DNA. The D gene is left open where the match is weak. Size values are once, few and many counts, or a class for expanded clones, and some rows have none.

>-|TRBV7-8|TRBJ1-1|-
CASSLRGRGGEAFF
TGTGCCAGCAGCTTAAGGGGCAGGGGTGGTGAAGCTTTCTTT
>few|TRBV21-1|TRBJ2-1|-
CASSKWGPGRGNNEQFF
TGTGCCAGCAGCAAATGGGGACCGGGCAGGGGAAACAATGAGCAGTTCTTC
>few|TRBV4-3|TRBJ2-3|TRBD2
CASSQAGLAARRPDTQYF
TGCGCCAGCAGCCAAGCGGGACTAGCGGCTCGGAGGCCAGATACGCAGTATTTT
>-|TRBV27|TRBJ2-1|-
CASSFGGSLNEQFF
TGTGCCAGCAGTTTCGGTGGCAGCCTTAATGAGCAGTTCTTC
>few|TRBV3-1|TRBJ2-1|TRBD2
CASSLPGGPDYNEQFF
TGTGCCAGCAGCCTCCCGGGAGGGCCGGACTACAATGAGCAGTTCTTC
>-|TRBV12-3/TRBV12-4|TRBJ2-5|-
CASTLGARRGRETQYF
TGTGCCAGCACCCTGGGGGCCAGGAGAGGTCGAGAGACCCAGTACTTC
>many|TRBV20-1|TRBJ2-1|TRBD2
CSANRPSGINEQFF
TGCAGTGCCAACCGGCCTAGCGGGATAAATGAGCAGTTCTTC
>once|TRBV3-1|TRBJ1-6|-
CASSQSDWVPDSPLHF
TGTGCCAGCAGCCAATCCGATTGGGTTCCGGATTCACCCCTCCACTTT
>few|TRBV29-1|TRBJ2-1|-
CSVGSELYNEQFF
TGCAGCGTTGGCTCAGAGCTTTACAATGAGCAGTTCTTC
>few|TRBV28|TRBJ2-7|-
CASRHNYEQYF
TGTGCCAGCCGACATAACTACGAGCAGTACTTC
>few|TRBV20-1|TRBJ2-7|-
CSARVGVPSYEQYF
TGCAGTGCTAGAGTAGGGGTCCCCTCCTACGAGCAGTACTTC
>-|TRBV12-3/TRBV12-4|TRBJ1-2|-
CASSLRRLANYGYTF
TGTGCCAGCAGTTTACGACGGTTAGCTAACTATGGCTACACCTTC
>-|TRBV15|TRBJ2-1|-
CATSRDLEGTLGQFF
TGTGCCACCAGCAGAGATCTGGAGGGGACTCTAGGGCAGTTCTTC